This T cell receptor (beta chain) derives from a study of post-analysis software for immune sequencing data. Study-level results: Under the F measure, samples that were prepared in one batch clustered strongly together. In patients, TRBV5-6, TRBV5-1 and TRBV20-1 belonged to five or six TRBV segments found more frequently than in controls.

At least ten counts were recorded for this clonotype. Its antigen remains unknown. The TCR beta cDNA libraries carried unique molecular identifiers. TCRdb re-called the PCR reads through MiXCR, storing one row per CDR3 protein. This table has about 540,000 distinct CDR3 sequences, around a third appearing once. The CDR3 extends over 15 amino acids. V was trimmed by 0 bases and J by 0 bases, leaving 4 bases between them. Germline V CDR1 and CDR2: SGDLS, YYNGEE. The sample was blood. V usage is TRBV9 and J usage is TRBJ2-6; D call uncertain. This TCR came from a girl younger than 18 with multiple sclerosis. The CDR3 spells CASSVAGSGANVLTF. The CDR3 nucleotides are TGTGCCAGCAGCGTAGCAGGCTCTGGGGCCAACGTCCTGACTTTC.